These 4 T cell receptor beta chains originate from one sample sequenced in a study of T cells in localized non-small cell lung cancer. The data were produced by immunoSEQ multiplex PCR, yet TCRdb's version contains in-frame clones alone and is incomplete. The sample gives about 91,000 clones, approximately 88% of which show up once; about 15% is in the top ten. The input for sequencing was peripheral blood, taken before any cancer treatment. These receptors all stem from a man aged 35-75 years with stage I squamous cell lung carcinoma.

The chain links TRBV15 to TRBJ1-2, with D unclear. The CDR3 spans 13 residues. Germline assignment: CDR1 LNHNV and CDR2 YYDKDF (reference sequence). The V end was cut by 3 bases, the J end by 2 bases, with 7 bases between. This chain's CDR3 is CATSRLENYGYTF. Written as DNA, the CDR3 is TGTGCCACCAGCAGGCTAGAGAACTATGGCTACACCTTC. Using reference TRBV15 and TRBJ1-2 for the parts outside the CDR3, the full variable domain is DAMVIQNPRYQVTQFGKPVTLSCSQTLNHNVMYWYQQKSSQAPKLLFHYYDKDFNNEADTPDNFQSRRPNTSFCFLDIRSPGLGDTAMYLCATSRLENYGYTFGSGTRLTVV.

The chain joins TRBV10-3 to TRBJ2-1, with TRBD2 matching 8 bases. Looked up from germline, CDR1 is ENHRY and CDR2 is SYGVKD. The CDR3 covers 12 residues. With 6 bases clipped from V and 8 bases from J, the junction kept 3 bases outside the gene matches. The CDR3 coding sequence is TGTGCCATCAGGCGAGCGGGGGATGAGCAGTTCTTC. Translating gives CAIRRAGDEQFF.

The chain combines TRBV7-2 with TRBJ1-6; no clear D gene. This CDR3 comprises 12 residues. Trimming took off 6 bases at V and 4 bases at J, with 4 bases between the two ends. The germline CDR1 and CDR2 sequences are SGHTA and FQGNSA. The CDR3 DNA reads TGTGCCAGCAGGCGATATAATTCACCCCTCCACTTT. It codes for CASRRYNSPLHF.

J is TRBJ1-1 and V is TRBV7-9; D possibly corresponds to TRBD1 (5 bases). The CDR3 consists of 14 residues. V lost 3 bases and J lost 1, with 9 bases in between. Germline CDR1 reads SEHNR; CDR2 reads FQNEAQ (reference sequence). The CDR3 region is CASSLMGENTEAFF. CDR3 nucleotides: TGTGCCAGCAGCTTGATGGGGGAGAACACTGAAGCTTTCTTT.